The sequence of this T cell receptor (beta chain) was determined in a study of blood T cell repertoires in COVID-19. Study details: There were acute and convalescent COVID-19 samples, and they came from the United States, Italy and Spain. PBMCs, B-cell-depleted T cells, or T cells provided the cDNA or gDNA that made up the material.

The V end was cut by 6 bases, the J end by 4 bases, with 13 bases between. Germline-derived CDR1 and CDR2 are LGHDT and YNNKEL (reference sequence). CDR3 length: 13 amino acids. In the original workflow: Estimates of nucleated cell counts were drawn from the amplification of reference gene primers. Libraries were prepared by immunoSEQ multiplex PCR; TCRdb keeps only in-frame clonotypes and omits some of them. V, J and clone size reflect that table, while D and trimming were determined from the DNA. The repertoire holds approximately 170,000 clones, more than 65% seen once, with about 10% in the top ten.

Sequencing was performed on peripheral blood. This receptor was identified in a woman older than 75 with active or convalescent COVID-19. This sequence joins TRBV3-1 (or the pseudogene TRBV3-2) and TRBJ2-7; D is perhaps TRBD1 (6 bases). The DNA for the CDR3 is TGTGCCAGCAGTCCCCTAGGACAGTACGAGCAGTACTTC. Translating it yields CASSPLGQYEQYF.